This is a list of T cell receptor beta chains from one sample in a study of radiation and T cells in renal cell carcinoma. Sequenced by immunoSEQ multiplex PCR; TCRdb stores in-frame clones only, minus some. Of some 130,000 clones in the sample, approximately 90% were seen once. Sample: blood, taken from a patient whose treatment included radiotherapy and nephrectomy. Every receptor here comes from a woman aged 70-85 years with renal cell carcinoma. Both conserved end residues are part of each CDR3. Fields, in order: D gene, J gene, V gene, clone size, CDR3 protein, CDR3 DNA. D genes are given only for firm matches. Size is omitted from some rows. Given values are once, few, many or a class for expanded clones.

TRBD1,TRBJ1-1,TRBV5-4,.,CASSLAGTGVKGEAFF,TGTGCCAGCAGCCTGGCCGGGACAGGGGTTAAGGGAGAAGCTTTCTTT
.,TRBJ2-3,TRBV18,.,CASSPPSAGTDTQYF,TGTGCCAGCTCACCACCTTCGGCAGGCACAGATACGCAGTATTTT
.,TRBJ1-2,TRBV6-6,.,CASSYDPNYGYTF,TGTGCCAGCAGTTACGACCCGAACTATGGCTACACCTTC
TRBD2,TRBJ2-3,TRBV9,.,CASSEGLASDTQYF,TGTGCCAGCAGCGAGGGACTAGCTTCTGATACGCAGTATTTT
TRBD2,TRBJ2-3,TRBV9,.,CASGGGGATDTQYF,TGTGCCAGCGGTGGCGGGGGGGCCACAGATACGCAGTATTTT
.,TRBJ1-3,TRBV4-1,once,CASSPGGGSGNTIYF,TGCGCCAGCAGCCCGGGGGGGGGCTCTGGAAACACCATATATTTT
.,TRBJ1-5,TRBV28,.,CASTQGNQPQHF,TGTGCCAGCACCCAGGGGAATCAGCCCCAGCATTTT
.,TRBJ1-6,TRBV6-5,.,CASSVDRVFNSPLHF,TGTGCCAGCAGTGTGGACCGAGTTTTTAATTCACCCCTCCACTTT
.,TRBJ1-1,TRBV30,few,CAWTRRGGMGNTEAFF,TGTGCCTGGACCCGAAGAGGGGGGATGGGAAACACTGAAGCTTTCTTT
TRBD1,TRBJ2-1,TRBV4-2,.,CASSQERGPYNEQFF,TGTGCCAGCAGCCAAGAAAGGGGGCCGTACAATGAGCAGTTCTTC
.,TRBJ1-5,TRBV19,.,CASTGGRTWQPQHF,TGTGCCAGTACCGGGGGAAGGACATGGCAGCCCCAGCATTTT
.,TRBJ2-5,TRBV13,once,CASSLGTHETQYF,TGTGCCAGCAGCTTAGGGACTCACGAGACCCAGTACTTC
.,TRBJ2-4,TRBV5-4,.,CASSSGTPIAGNIQYF,TGTGCCAGCAGCTCCGGGACTCCGATAGCCGGGAACATTCAGTACTTC
.,TRBJ1-4,TRBV18,few,CASSLTGKAGKLFF,TGTGCCAGCTCACTTACAGGAAAAGCGGGAAAACTGTTTTTT
TRBD1,TRBJ2-7,TRBV4-2,.,CASSQVRQGAGEQYF,TGTGCCAGCAGCCAAGTACGTCAGGGGGCGGGTGAGCAGTACTTC
.,TRBJ1-1,TRBV14,.,CASSGVTEAFF,TGTGCCAGCAGCGGGGTTACTGAAGCTTTCTTT
.,TRBJ2-7,TRBV2,.,CASNRDLPPYEQYF,TGTGCCAGCAACCGGGACTTACCTCCCTACGAGCAGTACTTC
TRBD2,TRBJ2-1,TRBV4-3,.,CASSQRLAGGNNEQFF,TGCGCCAGCAGCCAGAGACTAGCGGGGGGCAACAATGAGCAGTTCTTC
.,TRBJ1-5,TRBV6-6,medium-sized,CASSYGGDNNQPQHF,TGTGCCAGCAGTTACGGAGGGGACAACAATCAGCCCCAGCATTTT
TRBD1,TRBJ1-2,TRBV6-5,.,CASTIRTGAKGYTF,TGTGCCAGCACGATTCGGACAGGGGCTAAGGGCTACACCTTC
.,TRBJ1-5,TRBV5-1,.,CASSMGTANQPQHF,TGCGCCAGCAGCATGGGGACGGCCAATCAGCCCCAGCATTTT
.,TRBJ2-7,TRBV2,once,CASRESPGRSSYEQYF,TGTGCCAGCAGGGAGTCTCCGGGACGTAGCTCCTACGAGCAGTACTTC
.,TRBJ2-3,TRBV2,.,CASSEQASGTDTQYF,TGTGCCAGCAGTGAACAGGCTAGCGGCACAGATACGCAGTATTTT
TRBD1,TRBJ2-1,TRBV5-1,.,CASSPGQGAGNEQFF,TGCGCCAGCAGCCCGGGACAGGGGGCAGGAAATGAGCAGTTCTTC
.,TRBJ1-2,TRBV9,.,CASSVGEEGFYGYTF,TGTGCCAGCAGCGTAGGGGAGGAGGGCTTCTATGGCTACACCTTC
.,TRBJ2-3,TRBV6-8,.,CASSSAGSTDTQYF,TGTGCCAGCAGCTCCGCTGGCAGCACAGATACGCAGTATTTT
.,TRBJ1-2,TRBV30,.,CAWSVRTQRGYTF,TGTGCCTGGAGTGTAAGGACTCAGAGGGGCTACACCTTC
.,TRBJ1-1,TRBV6-1,.,CASSEYGAVNTEAFF,TGTGCCAGCAGTGAGTACGGGGCGGTGAACACTGAAGCTTTCTTT
.,TRBJ1-2,TRBV6-5,.,CASSYMGPTNYGYTF,TGTGCCAGCAGTTATATGGGGCCAACTAACTATGGCTACACCTTC
TRBD1,TRBJ2-5,TRBV7-3,.,CASTLGTGGGETQYF,TGTGCCAGCACCCTAGGGACAGGGGGCGGGGAGACCCAGTACTTC
.,TRBJ2-1,TRBV19,.,CASRPGGPRNEQFF,TGTGCCAGCCGTCCTGGGGGGCCGAGGAATGAGCAGTTCTTC
.,TRBJ1-5,TRBV5-6,.,CASSLGAGGGNQPQHF,TGTGCCAGCAGCTTGGGGGCCGGCGGCGGAAATCAGCCCCAGCATTTT
.,TRBJ1-1,TRBV6-5,.,CASSPRSNRDTEAFF,TGTGCCAGCAGTCCCAGGTCAAACAGGGACACTGAAGCTTTCTTT
TRBD1,TRBJ1-1,TRBV6-5,.,CASSYTRGLNTEAFF,TGTGCCAGCAGTTACACCAGGGGGCTGAACACTGAAGCTTTCTTT
.,TRBJ1-4,TRBV7-2,.,CASSLSMVGWGNEKLFF,TGTGCCAGCAGCTTAAGTATGGTGGGGTGGGGTAATGAAAAACTGTTTTTT
.,TRBJ2-7,TRBV7-2,.,CASSRGASSYEQYF,TGTGCCAGCAGCCGAGGGGCAAGCTCCTACGAGCAGTACTTC
.,TRBJ1-5,TRBV6-1,.,CASLRDSNQPQHF,TGTGCCAGCCTCAGGGATAGCAATCAGCCCCAGCATTTT
.,TRBJ2-1,TRBV4-3,.,CASSQVGEQFF,TGCGCCAGCAGCCAAGTAGGGGAGCAGTTCTTC
.,TRBJ1-6,TRBV6-5,.,CASSLGRSANSPLHF,TGTGCCAGCAGTTTAGGGCGGTCGGCCAATTCACCCCTCCACTTT
TRBD1,TRBJ1-2,TRBV18,.,CASSPKRTGDILNDGYTF,TGTGCCAGCTCACCAAAAAGGACAGGGGACATCCTAAACGATGGCTACACCTTC
.,TRBJ2-1,TRBV2,.,CASSEVESSYNEQFF,TGTGCCAGCAGTGAGGTGGAAAGCTCCTACAATGAGCAGTTCTTC
.,TRBJ1-2,TRBV2,.,CASSEQGMGGYTF,TGTGCCAGCAGTGAGCAGGGAATGGGCGGCTACACCTTC
TRBD2,TRBJ2-1,TRBV5-8,.,CASSLALASSYNEQFF,TGTGCCAGCAGCTTAGCACTAGCGAGCTCCTACAATGAGCAGTTCTTC
TRBD1,TRBJ1-1,TRBV27,.,CATNPRGRDTEAFF,TGTGCCACCAATCCCAGGGGGCGGGACACTGAAGCTTTCTTT
TRBD2,TRBJ2-7,TRBV2,.,CASTPGGGGRLASQQYF,TGTGCCAGCACGCCCGGTGGTGGGGGGAGACTAGCGAGCCAGCAGTACTTC
.,TRBJ2-1,TRBV7-9,.,CASSLLGALYNEQFF,TGTGCCAGCAGCTTATTGGGGGCTCTCTACAATGAGCAGTTCTTC
TRBD2,TRBJ2-1,TRBV7-2,.,CASSFGSGGGTYNEQFF,TGTGCCAGCAGCTTCGGTAGCGGGGGGGGCACCTACAATGAGCAGTTCTTC
.,TRBJ1-3,TRBV4-3,.,CASSQESRGGNTIYF,TGCGCCAGCAGCCAAGAGAGCAGGGGCGGCAACACCATATATTTT
.,TRBJ2-7,TRBV6-5,.,CASSWGISYEQYF,TGTGCCAGCAGTTGGGGGATTTCCTACGAGCAGTACTTC
TRBD1,TRBJ1-2,TRBV30,.,CASPGTGNYGYTF,TGTGCCTCGCCCGGGACAGGGAACTATGGCTACACCTTC
.,TRBJ2-2,TRBV30,.,CAWRWTSQVGELFF,TGTGCCTGGCGCTGGACTTCTCAGGTCGGGGAGCTGTTTTTT
TRBD1,TRBJ1-1,TRBV11-2,.,CASSVGTGVTEAFF,TGTGCCAGCAGCGTAGGGACAGGGGTCACTGAAGCTTTCTTT
TRBD1,TRBJ1-1,TRBV19,few,CASIQTGSVTEAFF,TGTGCCAGTATTCAGACAGGGTCTGTCACTGAAGCTTTCTTT